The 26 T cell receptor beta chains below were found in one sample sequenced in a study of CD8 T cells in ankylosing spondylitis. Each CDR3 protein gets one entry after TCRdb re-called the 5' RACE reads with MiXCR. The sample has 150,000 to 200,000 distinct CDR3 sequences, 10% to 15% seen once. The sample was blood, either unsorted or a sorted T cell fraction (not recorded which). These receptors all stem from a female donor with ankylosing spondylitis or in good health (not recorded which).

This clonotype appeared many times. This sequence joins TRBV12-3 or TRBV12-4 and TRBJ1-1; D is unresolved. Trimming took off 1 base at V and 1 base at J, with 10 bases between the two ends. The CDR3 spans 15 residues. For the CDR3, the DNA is TGTGCCAGCAGTTTAGGGGCAGCGTCGAACACTGAAGCTTTCTTT. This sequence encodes CASSLGAASNTEAFF.

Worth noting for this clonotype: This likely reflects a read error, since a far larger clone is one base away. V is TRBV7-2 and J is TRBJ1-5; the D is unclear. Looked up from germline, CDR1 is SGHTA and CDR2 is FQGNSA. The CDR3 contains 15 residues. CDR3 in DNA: TGTGTCAGCAGCCTGCTTGGCGGGAGCAATCAGCCCCAGCATTTT. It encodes CVSSLLGGSNQPQHF.

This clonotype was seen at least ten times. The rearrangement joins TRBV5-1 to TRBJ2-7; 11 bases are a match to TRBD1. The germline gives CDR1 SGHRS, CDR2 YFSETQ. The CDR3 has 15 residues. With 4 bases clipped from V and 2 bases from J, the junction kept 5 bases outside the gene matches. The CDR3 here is CASSPGQGATYEQYF. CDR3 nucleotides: TGCGCCAGCAGCCCCGGACAGGGGGCTACCTACGAGCAGTACTTC.

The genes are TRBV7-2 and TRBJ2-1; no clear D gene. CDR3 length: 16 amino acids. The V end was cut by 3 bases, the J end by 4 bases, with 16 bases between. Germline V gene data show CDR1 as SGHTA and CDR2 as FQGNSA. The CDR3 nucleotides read TGTGCCAGCAGCTTGGTAAGCCCCGCGAGTTACAATGAGCAGTTCTTC. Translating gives CASSLVSPASYNEQFF.

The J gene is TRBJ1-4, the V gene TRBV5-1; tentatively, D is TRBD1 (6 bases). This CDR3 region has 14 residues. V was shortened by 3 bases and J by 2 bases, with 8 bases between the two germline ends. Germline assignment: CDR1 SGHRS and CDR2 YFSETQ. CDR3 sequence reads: CASSYGQTNEKLFF. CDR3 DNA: TGCGCCAGCAGCTACGGACAGACTAATGAAAAACTGTTTTTT.

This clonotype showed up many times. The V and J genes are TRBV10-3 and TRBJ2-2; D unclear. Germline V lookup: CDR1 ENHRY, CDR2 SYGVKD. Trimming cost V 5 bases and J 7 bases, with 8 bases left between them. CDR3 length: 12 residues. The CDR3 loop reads CAISQTLGELFF. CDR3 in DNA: TGTGCCATCAGTCAGACGCTCGGGGAGCTGTTTTTT.

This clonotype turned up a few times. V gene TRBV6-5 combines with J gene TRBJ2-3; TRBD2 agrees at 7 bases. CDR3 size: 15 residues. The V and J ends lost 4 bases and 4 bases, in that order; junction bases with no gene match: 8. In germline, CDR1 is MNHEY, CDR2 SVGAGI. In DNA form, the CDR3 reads TGTGCCAGCAGTTTAGGCGGGAGAGGTTCAGATACGCAGTATTTT. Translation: CASSLGGRGSDTQYF.

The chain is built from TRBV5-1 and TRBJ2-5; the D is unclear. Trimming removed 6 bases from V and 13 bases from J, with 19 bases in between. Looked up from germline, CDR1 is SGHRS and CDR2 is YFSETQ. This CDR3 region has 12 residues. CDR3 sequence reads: CASKTPEGPLYF. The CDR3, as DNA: TGCGCCAGCAAAACCCCGGAAGGGCCTTTGTACTTC.

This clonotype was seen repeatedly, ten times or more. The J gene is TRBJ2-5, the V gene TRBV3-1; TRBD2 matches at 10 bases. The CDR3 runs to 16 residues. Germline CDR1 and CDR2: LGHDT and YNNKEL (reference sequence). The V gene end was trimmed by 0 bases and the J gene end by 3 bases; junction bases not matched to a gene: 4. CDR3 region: CASSQDRGLAEETQYF. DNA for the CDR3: TGTGCCAGCAGCCAAGATCGAGGACTAGCGGAAGAGACCCAGTACTTC.

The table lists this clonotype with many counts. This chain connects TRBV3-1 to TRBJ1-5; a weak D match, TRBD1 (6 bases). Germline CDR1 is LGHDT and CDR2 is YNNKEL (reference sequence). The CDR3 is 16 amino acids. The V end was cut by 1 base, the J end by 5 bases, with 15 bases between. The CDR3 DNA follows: TGTGCCAGCAGCCAAGGGGGCGGACAGCCTTATCAGCCCCAGCATTTT. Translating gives CASSQGGGQPYQPQHF. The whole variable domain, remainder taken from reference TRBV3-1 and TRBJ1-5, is DTAVSQTPKYLVTQMGNDKSIKCEQNLGHDTMYWYKQDSKKFLKIMFSYNNKELIINETVPNRFSPKSPDKAHLNLHINSLELGDSAVYFCASSQGGGQPYQPQHFGDGTRLSIL.

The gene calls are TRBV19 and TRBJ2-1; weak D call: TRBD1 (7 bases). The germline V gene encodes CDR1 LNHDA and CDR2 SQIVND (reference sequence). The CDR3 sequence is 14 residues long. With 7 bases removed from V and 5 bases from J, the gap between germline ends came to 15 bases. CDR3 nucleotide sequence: TGTGCCAGTACCCGGGGGACAGCAAACAATGAGCAGTTCTTC. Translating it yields CASTRGTANNEQFF. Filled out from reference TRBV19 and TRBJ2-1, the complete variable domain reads DGGITQSPKYLFRKEGQNVTLSCEQNLNHDAMYWYRQDPGQGLRLIYYSQIVNDFQKGDIAEGYSVSREKKESFPLTVTSAQKNPTAFYLCASTRGTANNEQFFGPGTRLTVL.

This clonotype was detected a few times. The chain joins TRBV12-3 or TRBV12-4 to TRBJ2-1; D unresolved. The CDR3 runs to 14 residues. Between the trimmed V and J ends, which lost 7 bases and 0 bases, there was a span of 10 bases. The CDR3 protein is CASTTTRSYNEQFF. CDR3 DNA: TGTGCCAGCACCACCACCCGCTCCTACAATGAGCAGTTCTTC.

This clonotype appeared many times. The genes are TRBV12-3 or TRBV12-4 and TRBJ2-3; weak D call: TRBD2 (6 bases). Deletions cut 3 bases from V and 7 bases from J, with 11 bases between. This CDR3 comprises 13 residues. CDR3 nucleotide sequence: TGTGCCAGCAGTTTTCGCGGGGATCATACGCAGTATTTT. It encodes CASSFRGDHTQYF.

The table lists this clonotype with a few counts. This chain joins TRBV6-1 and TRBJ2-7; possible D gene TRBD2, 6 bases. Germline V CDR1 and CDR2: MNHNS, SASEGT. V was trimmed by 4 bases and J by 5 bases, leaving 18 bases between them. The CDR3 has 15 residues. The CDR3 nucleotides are TGTGCCAGCAGTGGACCGATCGGAGGGGCCCACGAGCAGTACTTC. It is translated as CASSGPIGGAHEQYF.

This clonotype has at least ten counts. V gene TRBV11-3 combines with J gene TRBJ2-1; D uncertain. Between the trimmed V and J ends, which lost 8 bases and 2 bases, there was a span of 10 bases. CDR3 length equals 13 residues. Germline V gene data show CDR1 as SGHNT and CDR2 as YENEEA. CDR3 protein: CASAETTYNEQFF. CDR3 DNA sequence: TGTGCCAGCGCGGAAACCACCTACAATGAGCAGTTCTTC.

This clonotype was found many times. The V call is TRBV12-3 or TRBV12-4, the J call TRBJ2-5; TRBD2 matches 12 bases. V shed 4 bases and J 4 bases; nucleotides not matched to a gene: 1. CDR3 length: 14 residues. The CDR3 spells CASSSTSGRETQYF. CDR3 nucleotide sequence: TGTGCCAGCAGTTCGACTAGCGGGAGAGAGACCCAGTACTTC.

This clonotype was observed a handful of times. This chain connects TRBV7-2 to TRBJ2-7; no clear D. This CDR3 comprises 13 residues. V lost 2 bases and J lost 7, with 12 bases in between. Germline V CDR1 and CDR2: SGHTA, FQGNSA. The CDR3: CASSLRSVEEQYF. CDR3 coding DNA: TGTGCCAGCAGCTTAAGGTCGGTTGAGGAGCAGTACTTC.

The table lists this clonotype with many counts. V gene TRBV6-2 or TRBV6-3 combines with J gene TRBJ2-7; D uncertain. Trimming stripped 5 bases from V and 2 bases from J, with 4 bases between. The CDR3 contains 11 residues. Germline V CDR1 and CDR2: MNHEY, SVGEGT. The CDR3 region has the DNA TGTGCCAGCAGTCCCGCCTACGAGCAGTACTTC. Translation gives CASSPAYEQYF.

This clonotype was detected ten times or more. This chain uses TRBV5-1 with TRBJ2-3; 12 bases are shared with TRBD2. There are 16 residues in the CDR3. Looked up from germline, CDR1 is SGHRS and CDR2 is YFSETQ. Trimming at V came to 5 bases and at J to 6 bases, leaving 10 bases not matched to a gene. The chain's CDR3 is CASSLRLAGDLDTQYF. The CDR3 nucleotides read TGCGCCAGCAGTCTTAGACTAGCGGGGGACCTGGATACGCAGTATTTT.

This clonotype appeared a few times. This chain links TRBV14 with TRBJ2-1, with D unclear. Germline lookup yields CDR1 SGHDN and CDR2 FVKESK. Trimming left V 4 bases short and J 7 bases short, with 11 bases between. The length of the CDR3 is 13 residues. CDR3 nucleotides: TGTGCCAGCAGCCGGGCGTCAAGGAATGAGCAGTTCTTC. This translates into CASSRASRNEQFF.

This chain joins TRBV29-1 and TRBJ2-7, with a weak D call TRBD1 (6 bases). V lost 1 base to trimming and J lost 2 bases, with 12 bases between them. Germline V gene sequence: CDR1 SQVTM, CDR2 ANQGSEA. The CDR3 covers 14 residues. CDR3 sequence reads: CSVEVRTATYEQYF. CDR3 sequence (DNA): TGCAGCGTTGAAGTGAGGACAGCCACCTACGAGCAGTACTTC.

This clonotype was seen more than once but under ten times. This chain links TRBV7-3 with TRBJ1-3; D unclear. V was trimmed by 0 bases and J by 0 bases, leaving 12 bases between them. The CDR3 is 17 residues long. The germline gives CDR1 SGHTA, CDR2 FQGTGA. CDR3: CASSLTMRESSGNTIYF. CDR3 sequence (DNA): TGTGCCAGCAGCTTAACTATGCGGGAGAGCTCTGGAAACACCATATATTTT.

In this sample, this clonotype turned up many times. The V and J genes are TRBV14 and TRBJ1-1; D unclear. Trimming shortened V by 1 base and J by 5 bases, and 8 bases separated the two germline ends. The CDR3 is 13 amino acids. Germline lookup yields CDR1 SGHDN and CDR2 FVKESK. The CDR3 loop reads CASSQGYRTEAFF. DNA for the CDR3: TGTGCCAGCAGCCAAGGGTATCGGACTGAAGCTTTCTTT.

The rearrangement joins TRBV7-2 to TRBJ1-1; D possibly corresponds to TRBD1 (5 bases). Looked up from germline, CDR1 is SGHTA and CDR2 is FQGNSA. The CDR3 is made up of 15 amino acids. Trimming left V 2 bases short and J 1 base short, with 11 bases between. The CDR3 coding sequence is TGTGCCAGCAGCTTATTGGGGCTCGAGAACACTGAAGCTTTCTTT. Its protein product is CASSLLGLENTEAFF.

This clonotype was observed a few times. CDR3 in DNA: TGTGCCAGCAGTGACTCGAGTAGCGGCTCCTACAATGAGCAGTTCTTC. The encoded protein is CASSDSSSGSYNEQFF. The rearrangement joins TRBV6-4 to TRBJ2-1; maybe TRBD2 (6 bases). V lost 0 bases and J lost 0, with 9 bases in between. The CDR3 sequence is 16 residues long. CDR1 and CDR2 from the germline V gene are MRHNA and SNTAGT.

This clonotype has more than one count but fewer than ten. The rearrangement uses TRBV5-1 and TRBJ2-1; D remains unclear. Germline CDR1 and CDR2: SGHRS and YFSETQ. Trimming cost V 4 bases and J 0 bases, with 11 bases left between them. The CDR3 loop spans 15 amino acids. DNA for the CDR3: TGCGCCAGCAGCGATGGGGTGTCCTCCTACAATGAGCAGTTCTTC. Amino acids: CASSDGVSSYNEQFF.